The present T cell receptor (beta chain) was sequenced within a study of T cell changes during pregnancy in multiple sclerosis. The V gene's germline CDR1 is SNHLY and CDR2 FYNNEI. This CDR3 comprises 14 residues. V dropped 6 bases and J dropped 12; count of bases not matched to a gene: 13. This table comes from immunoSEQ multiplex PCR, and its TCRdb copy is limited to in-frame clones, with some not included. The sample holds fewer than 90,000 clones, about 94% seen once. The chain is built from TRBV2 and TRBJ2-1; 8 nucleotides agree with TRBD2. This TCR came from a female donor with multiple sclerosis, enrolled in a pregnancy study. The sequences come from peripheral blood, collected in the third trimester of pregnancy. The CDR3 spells CASSDLLAGSRQFF. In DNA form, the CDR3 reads TGTGCCAGCAGCGACCTCTTAGCGGGAAGTCGGCAGTTCTTC.